This T cell receptor (beta chain) originates from a study of identifying expanded T cells in peripheral blood (dated by TCRdb to about 2019). For the study in its entirety: Technical replicates were generated by sequencing separate aliquots of the same genomic DNA pool, and four replicates were compared pairwise. The paper as a whole reports these results and caveats: The beta-binomial model significantly reduced the number of clones called differentially abundant and the false-positive rate across all healthy-donor time intervals. In all healthy donors, the variance in clone template counts between samples taken roughly 14 days apart rose significantly as total template count increased. The binomial model flagged about 1.2 differentially abundant clones between technical replicates, compared with about 16 over about two weeks and 19 to 20 over about four weeks. The authors expected that biological variance in healthy repertoires might rise further over much longer intervals, such as months to years.

TCRbeta CDR3 regions were profiled by bias-controlled multiplex PCR amplification of genomic DNA with the immunoSEQ Assay. In the original analysis: To quantify the absolute abundance of each unique TCRbeta CDR3 region, the sequences were collapsed and filtered. Differential abundance was tested with two models: a binomial (Fisher-equivalent) model and a beta-binomial model that adds time-dependent variance fitted from healthy donors. Clones with fewer than 5 combined templates were removed, and differential abundance was called for clones with a Benjamini-Hochberg FDR below 0.01. The form v = (b*log(k)+a)^2 was used to model beta-binomial variance as a function of total template count across the two samples. The source is immuneACCESS, and TCRdb retained only in-frame sequences with V and J called. Part of the clones is not carried over; for the studies checked, unresolved V genes explain less than half of this, and the remainder is unexplained. V, J and clone size are those of that table, while D and trimming were read from the DNA. Counted in this sample were 100,000 to 150,000 clones; about 88% of them appeared once. The ten largest clones take up 8.4% of the sample.

From its cysteine to its phenylalanine, the CDR3 spans 16 amino acids. Only the CDR3 DNA is retained, 48 bases long and in frame from the first base. V loses 2 bases of germline sequence and J loses 3 bases, and the interval between the two ends is 11 bases. The germline V gene provides CDR1 MDHEN and CDR2 SYDVKM. As to this clone: Its binding antigen is unknown. Base quality data are lacking; no much larger clone is found one base away.

During the collection period, no immune events, such as infections, were documented for the healthy donors. Blood repertoires from healthy donors were used as a training cohort for calibrating time-dependent variance in a beta-binomial model of differential abundance of T-cell clones. The training cohort included about ten healthy donors, of whom 3 were female and 7 were male. The donors were between roughly 29 and 65 years old, with an average age of 43 years. Obtained from a commercial supplier, whole blood was collected from each healthy donor at three time points set two to three weeks apart. Genomic DNA was extracted from unsorted whole blood for immunosequencing.

The chain employs TRBV28 and TRBJ1-6; TRBD1 is a weak D gene call, 6 bases matching. The receptor was isolated from a person between 18 and 69 years old in good health. Sample: blood. For the CDR3, the sequence is CASSLAGGSYNSPLHF. DNA sequence: TGTGCCAGCAGTTTAGCGGGGGGCAGCTATAATTCACCCCTCCACTTT.